This entry lists 9 T cell receptor beta chains sequenced from one sample in a study of T cells in Graves' hyperthyroidism and ophthalmopathy (dated by TCRdb to about 2019). Libraries were built with multiplex PCR. Sequencer: Illumina HiSeq 2000. TCR beta CDR3 regions were amplified from RNA transcripts. The TCR CDR3 was subjected to a first round of RT-PCR using the HTBI primer set and the Qiagen OneStep RT-PCR kit. TCRdb itself trimmed the public reads at Q25 with fastp, ran MiXCR and retained productive beta chains. Rows are combined by CDR3 protein, so each entry shows the most common genes and DNA. Within this sample are around 800,000 distinct CDR3 sequences, with roughly 40% of them counted one time only. The ten largest clones capture approximately 10% of the sample. The material sequenced was blood. The source is a man aged 18-30 years with Graves' hyperthyroidism.

The table lists this clonotype with many counts. V and J are TRBV19 and TRBJ1-1; D ambiguous. Germline CDR1 LNHDA, CDR2 SQIVND (reference sequence). V was trimmed by 6 bases and J by 3 bases, leaving 8 bases between them. This CDR3 is built from 12 residues. The DNA of the CDR3 is TGTGCCAGTAGATCTAGGGACACTGAAGCTTTCTTT. It specifies CASRSRDTEAFF.

This clonotype occurred many times. The rearrangement links TRBV9 to TRBJ1-4, with TRBD1 identical over 8 bases. The CDR3 has 14 residues. Trimming cost V 4 bases and J 5 bases; bases outside gene matches: 4. Germline V CDR1 and CDR2: SGDLS, YYNGEE. CDR3 coding DNA: TGTGCCAGCAGCTGGGGACAGGTGAATGAAAAACTGTTTTTT. It specifies CASSWGQVNEKLFF.

About this clonotype: An end of the junction differs from the germline gene, which may be a read error. The genes are TRBV7-9 and TRBJ2-6; TRBD2 matches 9 bases. The CDR3 runs to 18 residues. The germline gives CDR1 SEHNR, CDR2 FQNEAQ (reference sequence). The CDR3 region has the DNA TGTGCCAGCAGCTCCCGAGCGGGAGGCCCCTCTGGGGCCAACATCCTGACTTTC. It codes for CASSSRAGGPSGANILTF.

At least ten counts were recorded for this clonotype. The rearrangement joins TRBV10-3 to TRBJ1-5; TRBD1 matches at 8 bases. CDR1 ENHRY and CDR2 SYGVKD come from the germline V gene. The CDR3 totals 15 residues. After removal of 5 bases from V and 2 bases from J, the junction contained 5 bases not matched to a gene. CDR3 region: CAISTDRGGNQPQHF. Here the CDR3 DNA reads TGTGCCATCAGTACAGACAGGGGTGGCAATCAGCCCCAGCATTTT.

This clonotype was observed a few times. The rearrangement uses TRBV19 and TRBJ1-1, with D perhaps matching TRBD1 (5 bases). The length of the CDR3 is 16 residues. CDR1 is LNHDA and CDR2 is SQIVND in the germline V gene (reference sequence). V lost 6 bases and J 5 bases, leaving 22 bases between the germline ends. CDR3 sequence (DNA): TGTGCCAGTAGAGAAGGGGAACAGGCCCGGAGGACTGAAGCTTTCTTT. Translating it yields CASREGEQARRTEAFF. The full variable domain, in which reference TRBV19 and TRBJ1-1 provide the parts outside the CDR3, is DGGITQSPKYLFRKEGQNVTLSCEQNLNHDAMYWYRQDPGQGLRLIYYSQIVNDFQKGDIAEGYSVSREKKESFPLTVTSAQKNPTAFYLCASREGEQARRTEAFFGQGTRLTVV.

Many counts were recorded for this clonotype. The chain has TRBV7-2 and TRBJ2-7; D is ambiguous. Germline V gene lookup returns CDR1 SGHTA and CDR2 FQGNSA. V lost 3 bases and J lost 2, with 8 bases in between. There are 13 residues in the CDR3. The CDR3 DNA reads TGTGCCAGCAGCTTCATACAGACCTACGAGCAGTACTTC. This encodes CASSFIQTYEQYF.

The chain links TRBV10-3 to TRBJ1-2, with D tentatively TRBD1 (6 bases). This CDR3 spans 16 amino acids. Between the trimmed V and J ends, which lost 2 bases and 6 bases, there was a span of 19 bases. Germline V gives CDR1 ENHRY, CDR2 SYGVKD. The CDR3: CAISEPSAGGVDGYTF. The CDR3 DNA is TGTGCCATCAGTGAGCCCTCGGCGGGGGGCGTCGATGGCTACACCTTC.

The chain has TRBV28 and TRBJ1-5, with 8 bases matching TRBD1. CDR3 length equals 14 residues. V shed 4 bases, J shed 4 bases, and the junction held 3 bases outside the gene matches. CDR1 and CDR2 from the germline V gene are MDHEN and SYDVKM. The CDR3 loop is CASSSGGENQPQHF. The CDR3 coding sequence is TGTGCCAGCAGTTCAGGGGGCGAAAATCAGCCCCAGCATTTT.

The chain joins TRBV7-9 to TRBJ2-7, with D possibly being TRBD1 (6 bases). V was pared by 5 bases and J by 3 bases, with 17 bases between. In germline, CDR1 is SEHNR, CDR2 FQNEAQ (reference sequence). The CDR3 consists of 15 residues. The CDR3 DNA is TGTGCCAGCAGCGCCCCGGCAGGGGAACACTACGAGCAGTACTTC. Amino acid sequence: CASSAPAGEHYEQYF.